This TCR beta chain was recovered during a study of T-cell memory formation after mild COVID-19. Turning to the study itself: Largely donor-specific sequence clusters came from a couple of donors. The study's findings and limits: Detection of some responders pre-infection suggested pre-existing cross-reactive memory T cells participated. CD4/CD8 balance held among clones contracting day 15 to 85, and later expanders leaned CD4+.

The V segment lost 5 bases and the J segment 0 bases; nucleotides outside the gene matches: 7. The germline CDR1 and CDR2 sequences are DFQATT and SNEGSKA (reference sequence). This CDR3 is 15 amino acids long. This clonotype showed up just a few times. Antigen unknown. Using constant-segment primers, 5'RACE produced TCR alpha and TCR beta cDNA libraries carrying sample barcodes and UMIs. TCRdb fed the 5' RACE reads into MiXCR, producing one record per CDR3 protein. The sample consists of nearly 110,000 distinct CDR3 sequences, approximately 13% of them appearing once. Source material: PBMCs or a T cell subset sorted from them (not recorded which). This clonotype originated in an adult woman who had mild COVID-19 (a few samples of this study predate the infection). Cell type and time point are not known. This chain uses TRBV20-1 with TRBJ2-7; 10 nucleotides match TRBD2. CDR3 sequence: CSALDSGGLSYEQYF. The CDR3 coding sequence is TGCAGTGCTCTAGATAGCGGGGGGCTCTCCTACGAGCAGTACTTC.